This T cell receptor beta chain came from a study of identical twins. This clonotype was counted only a few times. The CDR3 is made up of 15 amino acids. V shed 8 bases and J 8 bases; nucleotides not matched to a gene: 14. Germline loops: CDR1 SNHLY, CDR2 FYNNEI. TCRdb processed the 5' RACE reads anew with MiXCR; each CDR3 protein has one entry. The table has a few hundred thousand distinct CDR3 sequences, roughly 9.8% seen once. These data were likewise used in another study, on yellow fever vaccine responses in identical twins.

Material for sequencing was CD8+ T cells sorted from blood. The receptor was isolated from a woman between 18 and 30 years old in good health. The V and J genes are TRBV2 and TRBJ2-1; 8 bases agree with TRBD2. CDR3 amino acids: CASREGSGIEHEQFF. The CDR3 nucleotides read TGTGCCAGCCGGGAGGGTAGCGGGATCGAGCATGAGCAGTTCTTC. Complete variable domain (other parts from reference TRBV2 and TRBJ2-1): EPEVTQTPSHQVTQMGQEVILRCVPISNHLYFYWYRQILGQKVEFLVSFYNNEISEKSEIFDDQFSVERPDGSNFTLKIRSTKLEDSAMYFCASREGSGIEHEQFFGPGTRLTVL.